Described below is a single TCR beta chain sequence and its context. The entry originates in a study of T cell changes during pregnancy in multiple sclerosis. Trimming cost V 6 bases and J 7 bases, with 11 bases left between them. Germline CDR1 SGHRS, CDR2 YFSETQ. The CDR3 runs to 12 residues. Sequenced by immunoSEQ multiplex PCR; TCRdb stores in-frame clones only, minus some. This sample has about 59,000 clones, with about 94% found just once. The origin of this receptor is a female donor with multiple sclerosis, enrolled in a pregnancy study. The rearrangement uses TRBV5-1 and TRBJ2-1; D is unresolved. The starting material was CD8+ T cells from peripheral blood mononuclear cells, obtained in the third trimester of pregnancy. CDR3 in amino acids: CASNHPGNEQFF. The CDR3 region has the DNA TGCGCCAGCAACCACCCAGGTAATGAGCAGTTCTTC.